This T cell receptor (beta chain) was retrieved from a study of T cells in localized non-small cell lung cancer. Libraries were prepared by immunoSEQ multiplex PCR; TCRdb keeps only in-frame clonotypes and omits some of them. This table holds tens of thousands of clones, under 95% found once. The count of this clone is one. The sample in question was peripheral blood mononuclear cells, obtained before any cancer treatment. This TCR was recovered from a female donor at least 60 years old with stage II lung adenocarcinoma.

This CDR3 is CASSPRTGGYEQYF. CDR3 sequence (DNA): TGTGCCAGCTCACCTCGCACAGGGGGCTACGAGCAGTACTTC. This sequence joins TRBV18 and TRBJ2-7, with TRBD1 identical over 8 bases. The V segment lost 3 bases and the J segment 3 bases; nucleotides outside the gene matches: 4. This CDR3 is built from 14 residues. Per the germline V gene, CDR1 is KGHSH and CDR2 is LQKENI.